This T cell receptor (beta chain) originates from a study of technical replicates of blood from several donors. Germline lookup yields CDR1 SQVTM and CDR2 ANQGSEA. The CDR3 runs to 14 residues. The data were produced by immunoSEQ multiplex PCR, yet TCRdb's version contains in-frame clones alone and is incomplete. The data hold about 12,000 clones, with 85% to 95% observed a single time. Worth noting for this clone: A junction boundary mismatches the germline segment, possibly from a read error.

The rearrangement links TRBV29-1 to TRBJ2-7; tentatively, D is TRBD2 (5 bases). The origin of this receptor is a human donor in good health. The sample taken for sequencing was PBMCs. In DNA form, the CDR3 reads TGCAGCGTTAAAGAGGCCCGGGAATGGTACGAGCAGTACTTC. Amino acid sequence: CSVKEAREWYEQYF.